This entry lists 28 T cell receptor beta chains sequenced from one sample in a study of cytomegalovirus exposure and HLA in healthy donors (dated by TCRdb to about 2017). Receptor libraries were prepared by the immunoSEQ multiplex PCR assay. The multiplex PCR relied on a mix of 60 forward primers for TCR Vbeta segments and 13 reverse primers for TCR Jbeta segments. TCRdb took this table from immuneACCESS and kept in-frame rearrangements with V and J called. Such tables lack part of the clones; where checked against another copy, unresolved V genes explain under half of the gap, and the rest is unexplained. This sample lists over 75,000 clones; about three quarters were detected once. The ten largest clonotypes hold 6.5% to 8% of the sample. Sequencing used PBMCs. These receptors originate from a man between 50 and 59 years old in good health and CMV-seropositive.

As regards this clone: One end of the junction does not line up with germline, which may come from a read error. DNA of the CDR3: TGTGCCAGCAGGCCACTCGCAGTAAGGCTTGACTATGGCTACCCCTTC. Its protein is CASRPLAVRLDYGYPF. The chain is built from TRBV27 and TRBJ1-2; no reliable D call. This CDR3 has 16 residues. Germline assignment: CDR1 MNHEY and CDR2 SMNVEV (reference sequence).

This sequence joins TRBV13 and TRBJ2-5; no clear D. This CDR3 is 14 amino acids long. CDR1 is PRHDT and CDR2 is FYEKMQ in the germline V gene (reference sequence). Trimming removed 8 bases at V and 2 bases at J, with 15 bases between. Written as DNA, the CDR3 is TGTGCCAGCGGATCCCTCGGAGCACAAGAGACCCAGTACTTC. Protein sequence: CASGSLGAQETQYF.

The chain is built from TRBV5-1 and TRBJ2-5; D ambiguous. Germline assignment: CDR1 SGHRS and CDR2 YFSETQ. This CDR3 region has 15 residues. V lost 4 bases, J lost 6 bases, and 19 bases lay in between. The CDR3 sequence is CASSEQELVVQTQYF. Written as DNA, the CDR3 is TGCGCCAGCAGCGAGCAAGAGTTAGTTGTGCAGACCCAGTACTTC.

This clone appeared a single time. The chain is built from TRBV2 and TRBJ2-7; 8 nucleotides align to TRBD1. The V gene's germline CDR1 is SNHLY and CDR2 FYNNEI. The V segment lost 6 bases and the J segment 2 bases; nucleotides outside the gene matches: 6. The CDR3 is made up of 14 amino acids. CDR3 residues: CASSATGAAYEQYF. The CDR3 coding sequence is TGTGCCAGCAGCGCGACAGGGGCTGCCTACGAGCAGTACTTC. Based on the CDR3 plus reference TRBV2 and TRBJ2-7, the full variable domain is EPEVTQTPSHQVTQMGQEVILRCVPISNHLYFYWYRQILGQKVEFLVSFYNNEISEKSEIFDDQFSVERPDGSNFTLKIRSTKLEDSAMYFCASSATGAAYEQYFGPGTRLTVT.

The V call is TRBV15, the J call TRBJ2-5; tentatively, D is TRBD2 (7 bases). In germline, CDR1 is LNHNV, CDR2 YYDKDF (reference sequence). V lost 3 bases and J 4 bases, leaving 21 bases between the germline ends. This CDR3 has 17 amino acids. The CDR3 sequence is CATSRNSGTFGGETQYF. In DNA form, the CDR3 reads TGTGCCACCAGCAGGAACAGCGGGACATTCGGGGGAGAGACCCAGTACTTC.

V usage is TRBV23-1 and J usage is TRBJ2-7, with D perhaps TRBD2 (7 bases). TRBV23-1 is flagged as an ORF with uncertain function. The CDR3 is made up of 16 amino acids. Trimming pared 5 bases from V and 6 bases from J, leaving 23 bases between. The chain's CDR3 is CASSKTSGGPVFEQYF. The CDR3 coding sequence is TGCGCCAGCAGTAAAACCTCCGGGGGGCCGGTCTTCGAGCAGTACTTC.

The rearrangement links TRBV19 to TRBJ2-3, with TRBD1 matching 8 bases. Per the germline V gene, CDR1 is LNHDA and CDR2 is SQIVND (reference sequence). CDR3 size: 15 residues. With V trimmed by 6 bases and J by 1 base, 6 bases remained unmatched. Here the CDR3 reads CASSIVQGGTDTQYF. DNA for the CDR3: TGTGCCAGTAGCATCGTACAGGGGGGCACAGATACGCAGTATTTT.

CDR3 in DNA: TGTGCCAGCAGAACCGGGACAGGGCACGCAGATACGCAGTATTTT. It yields the protein CASRTGTGHADTQYF. The chain joins TRBV7-9 to TRBJ2-3; 9 positions match TRBD1. The germline gives CDR1 SEHNR, CDR2 FQNEAQ (reference sequence). CDR3 length: 15 amino acids. Trimming at V came to 6 bases and at J to 4 bases, leaving 8 bases not matched to a gene.

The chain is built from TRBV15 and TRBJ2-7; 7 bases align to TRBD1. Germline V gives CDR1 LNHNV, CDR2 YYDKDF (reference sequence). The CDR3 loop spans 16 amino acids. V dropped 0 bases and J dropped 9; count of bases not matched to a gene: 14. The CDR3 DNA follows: TGTGCCACCAGCAGAGATCTAGGGGGCGGACCAGTCCGGCAGTACTTC. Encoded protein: CATSRDLGGGPVRQYF.

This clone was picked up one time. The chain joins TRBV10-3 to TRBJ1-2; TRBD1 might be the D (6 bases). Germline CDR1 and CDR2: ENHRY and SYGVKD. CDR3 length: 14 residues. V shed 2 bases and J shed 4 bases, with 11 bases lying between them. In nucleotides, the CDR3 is TGTGCCATCAGTGAGGATGGACAGAGCTATGGCTACACCTTC. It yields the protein CAISEDGQSYGYTF.

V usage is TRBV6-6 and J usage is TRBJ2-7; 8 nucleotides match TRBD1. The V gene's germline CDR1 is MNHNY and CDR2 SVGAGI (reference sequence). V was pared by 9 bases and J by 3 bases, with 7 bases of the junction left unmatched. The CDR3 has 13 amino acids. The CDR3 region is CASRTGSFYEQYF. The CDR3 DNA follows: TGTGCCAGTAGGACAGGGAGTTTCTACGAGCAGTACTTC.

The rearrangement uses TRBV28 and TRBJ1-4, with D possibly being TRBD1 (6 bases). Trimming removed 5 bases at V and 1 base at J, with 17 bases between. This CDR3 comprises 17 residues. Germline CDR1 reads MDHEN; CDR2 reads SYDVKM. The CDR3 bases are TGTGCCAGCAGTCCCGGGACATTCGATCGAACTAATGAAAAACTGTTTTTT. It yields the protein CASSPGTFDRTNEKLFF.

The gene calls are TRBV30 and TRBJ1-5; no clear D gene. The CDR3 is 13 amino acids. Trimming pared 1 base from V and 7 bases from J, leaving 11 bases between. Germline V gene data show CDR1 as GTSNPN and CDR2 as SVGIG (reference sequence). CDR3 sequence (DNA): TGTGCCTGGAGTGCCTCCCGAGGGCAGCCCCAGCATTTT. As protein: CAWSASRGQPQHF.

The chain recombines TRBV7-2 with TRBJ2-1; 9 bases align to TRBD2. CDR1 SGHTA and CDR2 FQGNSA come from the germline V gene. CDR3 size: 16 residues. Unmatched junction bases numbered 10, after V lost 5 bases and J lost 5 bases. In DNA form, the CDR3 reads TGTGCCAGCAGCAGACTGGCGGGGGGGCCCAACAATGAGCAGTTCTTC. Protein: CASSRLAGGPNNEQFF.

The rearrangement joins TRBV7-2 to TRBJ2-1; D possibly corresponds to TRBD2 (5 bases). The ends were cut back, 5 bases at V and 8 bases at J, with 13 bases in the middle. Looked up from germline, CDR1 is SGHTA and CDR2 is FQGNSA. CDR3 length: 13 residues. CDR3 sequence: CASSPRWRDEQFF. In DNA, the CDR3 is TGTGCCAGCAGCCCACGGTGGCGGGATGAGCAGTTCTTC. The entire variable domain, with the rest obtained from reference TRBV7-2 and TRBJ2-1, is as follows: GAGVSQSPSNKVTEKGKDVELRCDPISGHTALYWYRQSLGQGLEFLIYFQGNSAPDKSGLPSDRFSAERTGGSVSTLTIQRTQQEDSAVYLCASSPRWRDEQFFGPGTRLTVL.

Here the CDR3 reads CASSFIWSSKSGYTF. Written as DNA, the CDR3 is TGTGCCAGCAGTTTTATATGGTCCTCTAAAAGTGGCTACACCTTC. The rearrangement joins TRBV28 to TRBJ1-2; D call uncertain. The CDR3 is made up of 15 amino acids. Germline assignment: CDR1 MDHEN and CDR2 SYDVKM. Trimming took off 3 bases at V and 7 bases at J, with 18 bases between the two ends.

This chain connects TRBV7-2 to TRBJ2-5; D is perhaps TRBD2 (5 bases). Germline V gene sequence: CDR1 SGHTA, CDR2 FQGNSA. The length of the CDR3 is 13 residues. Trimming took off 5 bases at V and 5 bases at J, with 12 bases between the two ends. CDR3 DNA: TGTGCCAGCAGCCTCACTAGTATCGAGACCCAGTACTTC. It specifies CASSLTSIETQYF.

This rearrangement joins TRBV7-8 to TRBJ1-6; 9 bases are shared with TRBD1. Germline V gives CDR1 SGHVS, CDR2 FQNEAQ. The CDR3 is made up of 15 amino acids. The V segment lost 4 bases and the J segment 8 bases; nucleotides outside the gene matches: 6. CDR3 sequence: CASSYPGQGDSPLHF. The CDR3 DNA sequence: TGTGCCAGCAGCTACCCGGGACAGGGTGATTCACCCCTCCACTTT.

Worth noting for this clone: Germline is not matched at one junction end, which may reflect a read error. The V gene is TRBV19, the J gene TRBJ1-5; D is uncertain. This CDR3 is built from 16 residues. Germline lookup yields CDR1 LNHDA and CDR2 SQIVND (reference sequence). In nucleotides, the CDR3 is TGTGCCAGTAGTATAGCCCAGAGATCGGGTGGTCAGCCCCAGAATTTT. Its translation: CASSIAQRSGGQPQNF.

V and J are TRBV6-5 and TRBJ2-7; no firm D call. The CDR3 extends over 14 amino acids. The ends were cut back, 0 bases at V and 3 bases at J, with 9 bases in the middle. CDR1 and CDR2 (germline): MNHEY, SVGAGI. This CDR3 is CASSYSSKFYEQYF. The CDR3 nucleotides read TGTGCCAGCAGTTACTCGAGTAAGTTCTACGAGCAGTACTTC.

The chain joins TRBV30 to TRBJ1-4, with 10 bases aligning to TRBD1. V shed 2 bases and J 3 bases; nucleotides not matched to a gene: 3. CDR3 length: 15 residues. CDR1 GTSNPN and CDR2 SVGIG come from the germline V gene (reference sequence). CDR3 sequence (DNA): TGTGCCTGGAGTACGGGACAGGGGTCTAATGAAAAACTGTTTTTT. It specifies CAWSTGQGSNEKLFF.

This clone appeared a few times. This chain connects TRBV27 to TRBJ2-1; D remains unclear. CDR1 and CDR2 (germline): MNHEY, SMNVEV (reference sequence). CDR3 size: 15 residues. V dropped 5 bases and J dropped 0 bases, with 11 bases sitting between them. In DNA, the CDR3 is TGTGCCAGCAGTCCGCAGTCAAGCTCCTACAATGAGCAGTTCTTC. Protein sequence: CASSPQSSSYNEQFF.

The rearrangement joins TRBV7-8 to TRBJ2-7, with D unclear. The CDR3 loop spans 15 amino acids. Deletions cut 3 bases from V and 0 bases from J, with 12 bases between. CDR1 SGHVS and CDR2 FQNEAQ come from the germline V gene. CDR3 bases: TGTGCCAGCAGCTTCACCCCTGCAGACTCCTACGAGCAGTACTTC. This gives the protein CASSFTPADSYEQYF.

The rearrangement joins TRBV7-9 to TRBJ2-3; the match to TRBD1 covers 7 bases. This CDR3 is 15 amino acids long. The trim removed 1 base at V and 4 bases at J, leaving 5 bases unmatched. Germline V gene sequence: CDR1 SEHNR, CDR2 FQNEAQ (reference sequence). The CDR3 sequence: CASSLVIQGADTQYF. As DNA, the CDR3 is TGTGCCAGCAGCTTAGTTATCCAGGGGGCAGATACGCAGTATTTT.

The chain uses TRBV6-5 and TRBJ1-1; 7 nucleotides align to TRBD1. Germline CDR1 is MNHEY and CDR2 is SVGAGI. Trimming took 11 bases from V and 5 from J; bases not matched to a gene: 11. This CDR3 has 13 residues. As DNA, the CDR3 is TGTGCCGTCCCGCCAGGGGGGCTGACTGAAGCTTTCTTT. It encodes CAVPPGGLTEAFF.

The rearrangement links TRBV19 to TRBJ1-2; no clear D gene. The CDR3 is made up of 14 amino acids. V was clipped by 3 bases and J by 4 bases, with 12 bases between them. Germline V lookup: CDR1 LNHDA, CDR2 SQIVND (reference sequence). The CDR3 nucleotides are TGTGCCAGTAGTATCGAGGGAGTGGGCTATGGCTACACCTTC. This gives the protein CASSIEGVGYGYTF.

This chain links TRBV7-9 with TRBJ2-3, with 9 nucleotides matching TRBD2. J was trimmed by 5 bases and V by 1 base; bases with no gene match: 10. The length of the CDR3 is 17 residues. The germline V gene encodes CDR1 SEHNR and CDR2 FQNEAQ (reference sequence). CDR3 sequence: CASSLGLAGRGGDTQYF. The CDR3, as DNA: TGTGCCAGCAGCTTAGGGCTAGCGGGGCGCGGGGGAGATACGCAGTATTTT. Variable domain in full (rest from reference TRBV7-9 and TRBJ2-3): DTGVSQNPRHKITKRGQNVTFRCDPISEHNRLYWYRQTLGQGPEFLTYFQNEAQLEKSRLLSDRFSAERPKGSFSTLEIQRTEQGDSAMYLCASSLGLAGRGGDTQYFGPGTRLTVL.

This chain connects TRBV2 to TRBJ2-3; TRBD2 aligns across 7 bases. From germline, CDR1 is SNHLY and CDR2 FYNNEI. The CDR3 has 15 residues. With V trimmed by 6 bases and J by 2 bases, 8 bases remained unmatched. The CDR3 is CASRRLAQNTDTQYF. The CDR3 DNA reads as TGTGCCAGCAGGAGACTAGCACAAAACACAGATACGCAGTATTTT.